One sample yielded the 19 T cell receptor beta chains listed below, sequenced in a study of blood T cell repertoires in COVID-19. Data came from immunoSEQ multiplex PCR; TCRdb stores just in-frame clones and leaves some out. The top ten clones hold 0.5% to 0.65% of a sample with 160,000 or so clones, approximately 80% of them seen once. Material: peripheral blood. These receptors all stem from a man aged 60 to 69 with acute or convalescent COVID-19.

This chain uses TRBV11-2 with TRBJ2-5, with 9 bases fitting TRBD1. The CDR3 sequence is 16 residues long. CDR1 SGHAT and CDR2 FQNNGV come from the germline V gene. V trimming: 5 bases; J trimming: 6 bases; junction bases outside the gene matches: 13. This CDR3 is CASSQIQGAYPKTQYF. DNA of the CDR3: TGTGCCAGCAGCCAAATACAGGGGGCCTACCCCAAGACCCAGTACTTC.

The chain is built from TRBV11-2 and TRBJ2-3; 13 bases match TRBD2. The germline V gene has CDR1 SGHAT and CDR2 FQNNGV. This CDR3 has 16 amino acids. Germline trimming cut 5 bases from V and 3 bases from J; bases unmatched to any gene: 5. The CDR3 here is CASSHRTSGRTDTQYF. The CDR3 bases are TGTGCCAGCAGCCACAGGACTAGCGGGAGAACAGATACGCAGTATTTT.

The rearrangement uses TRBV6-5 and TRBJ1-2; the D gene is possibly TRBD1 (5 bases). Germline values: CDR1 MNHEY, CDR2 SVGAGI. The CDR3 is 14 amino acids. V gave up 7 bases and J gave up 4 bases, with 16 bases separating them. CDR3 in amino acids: CASTTGFGGYGYTF. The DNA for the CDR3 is TGTGCCAGCACCACGGGGTTCGGGGGCTATGGCTACACCTTC.

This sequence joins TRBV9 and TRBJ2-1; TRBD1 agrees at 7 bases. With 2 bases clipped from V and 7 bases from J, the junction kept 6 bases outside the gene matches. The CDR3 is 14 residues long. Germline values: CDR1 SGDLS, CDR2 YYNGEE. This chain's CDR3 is CASSVGQAWNEQFF. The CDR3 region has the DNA TGTGCCAGCAGCGTCGGACAGGCCTGGAATGAGCAGTTCTTC.

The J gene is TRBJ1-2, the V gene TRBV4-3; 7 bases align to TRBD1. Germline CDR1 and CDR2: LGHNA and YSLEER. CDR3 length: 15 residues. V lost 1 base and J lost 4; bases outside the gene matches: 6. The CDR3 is CASSQVGTAAYGYTF. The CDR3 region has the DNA TGCGCCAGCAGCCAAGTCGGGACAGCGGCCTATGGCTACACCTTC.

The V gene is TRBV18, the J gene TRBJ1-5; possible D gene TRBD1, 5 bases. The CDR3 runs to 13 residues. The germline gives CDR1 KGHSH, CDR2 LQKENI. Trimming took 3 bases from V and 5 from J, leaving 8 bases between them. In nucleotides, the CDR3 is TGTGCCAGCTCACCTGGGGCGGATCAGCCCCAGCATTTT. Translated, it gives CASSPGADQPQHF.

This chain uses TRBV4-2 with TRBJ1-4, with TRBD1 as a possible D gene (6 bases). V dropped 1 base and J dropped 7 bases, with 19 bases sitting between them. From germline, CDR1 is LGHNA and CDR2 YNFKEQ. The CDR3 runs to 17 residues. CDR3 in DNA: TGTGCCAGCAGCCAAGGGGGGATCCAGGGGCTCGGTGAAAAACTGTTTTTT. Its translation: CASSQGGIQGLGEKLFF.

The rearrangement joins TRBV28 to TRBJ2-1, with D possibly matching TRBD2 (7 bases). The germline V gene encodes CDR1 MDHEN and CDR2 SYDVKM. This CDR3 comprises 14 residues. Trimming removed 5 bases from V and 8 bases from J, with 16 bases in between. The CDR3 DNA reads TGTGCCAGCAGTCCGCGGGGGCAAAGCGATGAGCAGTTCTTC. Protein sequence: CASSPRGQSDEQFF. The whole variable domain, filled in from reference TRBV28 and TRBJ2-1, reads DVKVTQSSRYLVKRTGEKVFLECVQDMDHENMFWYRQDPGLGLRLIYFSYDVKMKEKGDIPEGYSVSREKKERFSLILESASTNQTSMYLCASSPRGQSDEQFFGPGTRLTVL.

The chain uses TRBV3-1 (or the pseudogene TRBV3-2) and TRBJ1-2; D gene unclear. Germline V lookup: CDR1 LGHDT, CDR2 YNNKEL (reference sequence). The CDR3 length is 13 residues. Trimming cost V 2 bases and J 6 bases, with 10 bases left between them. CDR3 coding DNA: TGTGCCAGCAGCCAACGGTGGGCCGATGGCTACACCTTC. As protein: CASSQRWADGYTF.

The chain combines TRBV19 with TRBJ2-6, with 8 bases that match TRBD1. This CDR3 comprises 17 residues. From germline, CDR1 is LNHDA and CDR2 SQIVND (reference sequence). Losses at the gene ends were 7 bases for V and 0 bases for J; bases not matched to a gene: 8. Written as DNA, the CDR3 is TGTGCCAGTACCCCCGGGACAGGAAACTCTGGGGCCAACGTCCTGACTTTC. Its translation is CASTPGTGNSGANVLTF.

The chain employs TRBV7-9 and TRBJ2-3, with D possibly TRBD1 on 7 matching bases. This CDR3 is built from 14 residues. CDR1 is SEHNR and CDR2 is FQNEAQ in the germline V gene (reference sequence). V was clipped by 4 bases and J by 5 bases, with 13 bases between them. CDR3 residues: CASSSTGRRDTQYF. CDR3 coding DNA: TGTGCCAGCAGCTCGACAGGGAGGAGAGATACGCAGTATTTT.

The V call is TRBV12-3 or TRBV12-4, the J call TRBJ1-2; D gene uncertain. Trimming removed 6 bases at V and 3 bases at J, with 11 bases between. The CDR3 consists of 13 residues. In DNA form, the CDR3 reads TGTGCCAGCAGCCTCGAGGGCCACTATGGCTACACCTTC. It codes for CASSLEGHYGYTF.

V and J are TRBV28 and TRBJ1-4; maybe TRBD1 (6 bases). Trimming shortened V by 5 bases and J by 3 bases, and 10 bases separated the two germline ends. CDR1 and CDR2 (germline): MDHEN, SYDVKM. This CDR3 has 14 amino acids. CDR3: CASSQTGPNEKLFF. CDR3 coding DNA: TGTGCCAGCAGTCAGACAGGTCCTAATGAAAAACTGTTTTTT.

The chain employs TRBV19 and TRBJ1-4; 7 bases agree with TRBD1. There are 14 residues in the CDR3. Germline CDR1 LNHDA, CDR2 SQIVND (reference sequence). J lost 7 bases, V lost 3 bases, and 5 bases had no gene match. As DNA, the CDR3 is TGTGCCAGTAGTATCGACAGGGCTGTTGAAAAACTGTTTTTT. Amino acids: CASSIDRAVEKLFF.

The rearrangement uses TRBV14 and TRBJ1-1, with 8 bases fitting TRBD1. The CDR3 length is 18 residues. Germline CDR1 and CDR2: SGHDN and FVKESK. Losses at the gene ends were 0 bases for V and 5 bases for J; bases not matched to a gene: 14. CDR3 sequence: CASSQDLRGRWLRTEAFF. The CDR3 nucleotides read TGTGCCAGCAGCCAAGATCTCAGGGGGCGCTGGCTTAGGACTGAAGCTTTCTTT.

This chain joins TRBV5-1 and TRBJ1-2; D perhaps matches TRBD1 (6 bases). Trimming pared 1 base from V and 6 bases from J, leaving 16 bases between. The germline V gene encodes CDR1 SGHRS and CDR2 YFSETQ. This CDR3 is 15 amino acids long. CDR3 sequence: CASSLRQDKFNGYTF. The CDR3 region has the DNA TGCGCCAGCAGCTTGAGACAGGACAAGTTCAATGGCTACACCTTC.

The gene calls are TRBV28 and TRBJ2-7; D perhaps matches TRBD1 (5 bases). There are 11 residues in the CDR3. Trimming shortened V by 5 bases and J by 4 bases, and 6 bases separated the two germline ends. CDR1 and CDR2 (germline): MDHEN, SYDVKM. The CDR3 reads CASSGAYEQYF. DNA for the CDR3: TGTGCCAGCAGTGGGGCTTACGAGCAGTACTTC.

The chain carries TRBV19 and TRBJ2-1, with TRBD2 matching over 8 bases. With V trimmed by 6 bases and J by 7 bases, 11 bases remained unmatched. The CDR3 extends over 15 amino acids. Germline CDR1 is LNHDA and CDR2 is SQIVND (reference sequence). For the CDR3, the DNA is TGTGCCAGTAGCCCCCGGGGGGGAGAAAGGAATGAGCAGTTCTTC. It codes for CASSPRGGERNEQFF.

CDR3 sequence: CASSSGPDTQYF. CDR3 in DNA: TGTGCCAGCAGTAGCGGGCCAGATACGCAGTATTTT. The chain recombines TRBV6-6 with TRBJ2-3; possible D gene TRBD2, 6 bases. V was shortened by 5 bases and J by 4 bases, with 7 bases between the two germline ends. The CDR3 loop spans 12 amino acids. CDR1 is MNHNY and CDR2 is SVGAGI in the germline V gene (reference sequence).